This T cell receptor (beta chain) was obtained from a study of tumor-infiltrating lymphocytes in primary liver carcinoma. The CDR3 is 17 amino acids. Germline V gives CDR1 SGHAT, CDR2 FQNNGV. This clonotype was counted between two and nine times. Its target is unknown. At one boundary the junction diverges from the germline segment, which might be a read error. Study-wide findings and caveats: Lower overlap was observed for tumor-adjacent and tumor-blood pairs relative to tumor region pairs.

Total RNA and DNA came together from approximately 20-30 mg of bulk tissue without cell sorting. From roughly 0.55 ug of total RNA, TCR beta-specific cDNA was reverse-transcribed using a constant-region primer. Three nested multiplex PCR rounds of slightly modified ARM-PCR generated TCR beta libraries. PCR rounds one and two used TRBV1-TRBV30 forward primers with a C-beta reverse primer for around 11 cycles each. Each CDR3 protein gets one entry after TCRdb re-called the multiplex PCR reads with MiXCR. This table has about 44,000 distinct CDR3 sequences, about 80% appearing once. This clonotype was obtained from a man aged 40-49 years with primary liver carcinoma and hepatitis B virus infection. The chain is built from TRBV11-2 and TRBJ1-1; perhaps TRBD1 as D (5 bases). Sample: liver tumor tissue from sampling region 3. The subset is: tumor region T3, left-lateral pole. CDR3 protein: CASSRMGGRGFVTEAFF. The CDR3 DNA sequence: TGTGCCAGCAGCCGAATGGGGGGACGGGGGTTCGTCACTGAAGCTTTCTTC.